One and the same sample provided the 26 T cell receptor beta chains below, sequenced in a study of blood T cell repertoires in COVID-19. Measured with immunoSEQ multiplex PCR; TCRdb has only the in-frame clones, and not every one. The table has fewer than 60,000 clones, 65% to 85% seen once. The sequenced sample was peripheral blood. These receptors were collected from an elderly man with COVID-19, enrolled during active disease.

CDR3 DNA: TGCGCCAGCAGCTTGGACAGGCCACGCTATGGCTACACCTTC. Amino acids: CASSLDRPRYGYTF. The gene calls are TRBV5-1 and TRBJ1-2; weak D call: TRBD1 (5 bases). Trimming pared 0 bases from V and 4 bases from J, leaving 10 bases between. The CDR3 sequence is 14 residues long. Germline CDR1 reads SGHRS; CDR2 reads YFSETQ.

The chain joins TRBV7-9 to TRBJ2-2; 10 bases align to TRBD2. J lost 7 bases, V lost 10 bases, and 9 bases had no gene match. Germline loops: CDR1 SEHNR, CDR2 FQNEAQ (reference sequence). This CDR3 region has 14 residues. CDR3 protein: CATRSGGDGGELFF. The CDR3 DNA follows: TGTGCCACCCGCAGCGGGGGGGACGGCGGGGAGCTGTTTTTT. The variable domain in full, completed from reference TRBV7-9 and TRBJ2-2, reads DTGVSQNPRHKITKRGQNVTFRCDPISEHNRLYWYRQTLGQGPEFLTYFQNEAQLEKSRLLSDRFSAERPKGSFSTLEIQRTEQGDSAMYLCATRSGGDGGELFFGEGSRLTVL.

This clone was observed a handful of times. The chain is built from TRBV2 and TRBJ2-1; 8 positions match TRBD2. CDR3 size: 18 residues. The germline gives CDR1 SNHLY, CDR2 FYNNEI. The V and J ends lost 7 bases and 3 bases, in that order; junction bases with no gene match: 17. The CDR3 sequence: CASKSPTGTSGNYNEQFF. As DNA, the CDR3 is TGTGCCAGCAAGAGTCCTACCGGGACTAGTGGGAACTACAATGAGCAGTTCTTC.

This clone has just a few counts. The V call is TRBV19, the J call TRBJ1-1; unclear D gene. CDR3 length: 12 residues. Trimming removed 3 bases at V and 7 bases at J, with 9 bases between. Looked up from germline, CDR1 is LNHDA and CDR2 is SQIVND (reference sequence). DNA of the CDR3: TGTGCCAGTAGTATGCGAGGCGGTGAAGCTTTCTTT. Translated: CASSMRGGEAFF.

The V and J genes are TRBV6-5 and TRBJ1-1; D not certain. Germline-derived CDR1 and CDR2 are MNHEY and SVGAGI. The ends were cut back, 5 bases at V and 0 bases at J, with 7 bases in the middle. CDR3 length: 13 amino acids. CDR3 bases: TGTGCCAGCAGTCACAACCTGAACACTGAAGCTTTCTTT. Translated, it gives CASSHNLNTEAFF.

The chain has TRBV18 and TRBJ1-3, with 8 bases that match TRBD1. The germline V gene has CDR1 KGHSH and CDR2 LQKENI. J was trimmed by 0 bases and V by 0 bases; bases with no gene match: 7. The length of the CDR3 is 18 residues. CDR3 bases: TGTGCCAGCTCACCACCGGGCGACAGGGGAATCTCTGGAAACACCATATATTTT. Its protein product is CASSPPGDRGISGNTIYF.

The chain links TRBV11-1 to TRBJ2-2; 9 bases fit TRBD1. Germline V gene sequence: CDR1 SGHAT, CDR2 FQDESV (reference sequence). The CDR3 has 16 amino acids. J lost 1 base, V lost 5 bases, and 5 bases had no gene match. In DNA, the CDR3 is TGTGCCAGCAGCGCCTACAGGGGGCTGAACACCGGGGAGCTGTTTTTT. This gives the protein CASSAYRGLNTGELFF.

This clone was recorded once. V and J are TRBV7-9 and TRBJ1-4; 7 nucleotides line up with TRBD1. V was clipped by 4 bases and J by 4 bases; unmatched bases: 6. The length of the CDR3 is 15 residues. CDR1 is SEHNR and CDR2 is FQNEAQ in the germline V gene (reference sequence). Here the CDR3 reads CASSYKGALNEKLFF. The CDR3 DNA is TGTGCCAGCAGCTATAAGGGGGCCCTTAATGAAAAACTGTTTTTT.

The chain is built from TRBV5-1 and TRBJ2-1; TRBD2 aligns across 10 bases. The trim removed 2 bases at V and 7 bases at J, leaving 12 bases unmatched. CDR1 SGHRS and CDR2 YFSETQ come from the germline V gene. The CDR3 extends over 17 amino acids. The CDR3 sequence is CASSFSSAGGPKNEQFF. The CDR3 bases are TGCGCCAGCAGCTTTTCGTCAGCGGGAGGGCCTAAAAATGAGCAGTTCTTC.

The V call is TRBV27, the J call TRBJ2-7, with TRBD1 identical over 10 bases. This CDR3 contains 13 residues. The germline CDR1 and CDR2 sequences are MNHEY and SMNVEV (reference sequence). Trimming at V came to 5 bases and at J to 6 bases, leaving 4 bases not matched to a gene. The CDR3 DNA reads TGTGCCAGCAGTCCTAGGACAGGGGGCGAGCAGTACGTC. This codes for CASSPRTGGEQYV.

The chain is built from TRBV5-6 and TRBJ1-5, with TRBD1 identical over 8 bases. Per the germline V gene, CDR1 is SGHDT and CDR2 is YYEEEE. The CDR3 covers 15 residues. The ends lost 1 base at V and 6 bases at J; junction bases unmatched: 6. This chain's CDR3 is CASSLRTGNGQPQHF. The CDR3 DNA reads as TGTGCCAGCAGCTTGAGGACAGGGAATGGTCAGCCCCAGCATTTT. Variable domain in full (rest from reference TRBV5-6 and TRBJ1-5): DAGVTQSPTHLIKTRGQQVTLRCSPKSGHDTVSWYQQALGQGPQFIFQYYEEEERQRGNFPDRFSGHQFPNYSSELNVNALLLGDSALYLCASSLRTGNGQPQHFGDGTRLSIL.

J is TRBJ2-7 and V is TRBV7-9, with D possibly TRBD2 on 6 matching bases. Per the germline V gene, CDR1 is SEHNR and CDR2 is FQNEAQ (reference sequence). V was trimmed by 0 bases and J by 6 bases, leaving 12 bases between them. This CDR3 contains 14 residues. The CDR3 loop is CASSLAWGDGEQYF. The DNA of the CDR3 is TGTGCCAGCAGCTTAGCGTGGGGGGACGGCGAGCAGTACTTC.

This rearrangement joins TRBV9 to TRBJ1-5; the match to TRBD1 covers 10 bases. Germline-derived CDR1 and CDR2 are SGDLS and YYNGEE. V lost 4 bases and J lost 1; bases outside the gene matches: 8. The CDR3 extends over 17 amino acids. The CDR3: CASSTGQGGSSNQPQHF. Written as DNA, the CDR3 is TGTGCCAGCAGCACTGGACAGGGGGGTTCGAGCAATCAGCCCCAGCATTTT.

V gene TRBV7-8 combines with J gene TRBJ1-2; D ambiguous. Deletions cut 5 bases from V and 4 bases from J, with 11 bases between. CDR1 SGHVS and CDR2 FQNEAQ come from the germline V gene. The CDR3 sequence is 13 residues long. CDR3 sequence reads: CASSLSGSYGYTF. In DNA, the CDR3 is TGTGCCAGCAGCCTGTCGGGATCCTATGGCTACACCTTC.

The chain couples TRBV6-6 to TRBJ2-5, with 7 bases that match TRBD2. CDR3 length: 15 amino acids. V dropped 5 bases and J dropped 5; count of bases not matched to a gene: 11. From germline, CDR1 is MNHNY and CDR2 SVGAGI (reference sequence). The CDR3 region has the DNA TGTGCCAGCAGTCCCCAGCGGGAAGGCACCGAGACCCAGTACTTC. It codes for CASSPQREGTETQYF.

The chain uses TRBV6-2 or TRBV6-3 and TRBJ2-7; 16 bases are shared with TRBD2. V lost 5 bases to trimming and J lost 7 bases; unmatched junction nucleotides: 5. The CDR3 consists of 15 residues. Germline-derived CDR1 and CDR2 are MNHEY and SVGEGT. The CDR3 region is CASSGGTSGRAEQYV. Written as DNA, the CDR3 is TGTGCCAGCAGTGGAGGGACTAGCGGGAGGGCTGAGCAGTACGTC.

This chain connects TRBV6-5 to TRBJ2-3, with D perhaps TRBD1 (5 bases). CDR3 length: 15 residues. Germline loops: CDR1 MNHEY, CDR2 SVGAGI. Trimming left V 0 bases short and J 0 bases short, with 7 bases between. This chain's CDR3 is CASSYSRQSTDTQYF. In DNA, the CDR3 is TGTGCCAGCAGTTACTCCAGACAGAGCACAGATACGCAGTATTTT.

V gene TRBV20-1 combines with J gene TRBJ2-5, with D unclear. The CDR3 is made up of 11 amino acids. Germline V lookup: CDR1 DFQATT, CDR2 SNEGSKA (reference sequence). Between the trimmed V and J ends, which lost 3 bases and 4 bases, there was a span of 6 bases. CDR3 amino acids: CSASLRETQYF. CDR3 nucleotides: TGCAGTGCTAGTCTGAGAGAGACCCAGTACTTC.

This clone was seen more than once but under ten times. The chain combines TRBV3-1 (or the pseudogene TRBV3-2) with TRBJ2-7; TRBD1 matches at 7 bases. CDR3 length: 15 residues. V was clipped by 1 base and J by 2 bases; unmatched bases: 5. The V gene's germline CDR1 is LGHDT and CDR2 YNNKEL (reference sequence). DNA for the CDR3: TGTGCCAGCAGCCAAGGCCCCGGACAGGCCTACGAGCAGTACGTC. Translating it yields CASSQGPGQAYEQYV.

The sample holds a few counts of this clone. The rearrangement uses TRBV4-3 and TRBJ1-2; D remains ambiguous. The V gene lost 4 bases and the J gene lost 7 bases, with 13 bases spanning the gap. Germline CDR1 is LGHNA and CDR2 is YSLEER. The CDR3 is made up of 13 amino acids. CDR3 region: CASSLEGMGGYTF. Written as DNA, the CDR3 is TGCGCCAGCAGCCTGGAGGGAATGGGTGGCTACACCTTC.

J is TRBJ2-2 and V is TRBV7-2, with a possible D match to TRBD1 (5 bases). V was clipped by 2 bases and J by 5 bases, with 12 bases between them. CDR1 is SGHTA and CDR2 is FQGNSA in the germline V gene. CDR3 size: 15 residues. The CDR3 DNA reads as TGTGCCAGCAGCTTACTAGGGGCGCGTACCGGGGAGCTGTTTTTT. Translation: CASSLLGARTGELFF. The complete variable domain, with remaining parts taken from reference TRBV7-2 and TRBJ2-2, reads GAGVSQSPSNKVTEKGKDVELRCDPISGHTALYWYRQSLGQGLEFLIYFQGNSAPDKSGLPSDRFSAERTGGSVSTLTIQRTQQEDSAVYLCASSLLGARTGELFFGEGSRLTVL.

This chain uses TRBV4-1 with TRBJ1-2; maybe TRBD1 (5 bases). V shed 0 bases and J shed 6 bases, with 14 bases lying between them. Germline CDR1 reads MGHRA; CDR2 reads YSYEKL. This CDR3 region has 15 residues. The CDR3 spells CASSQDWTSWHGYTF. The CDR3 DNA follows: TGCGCCAGCAGCCAAGACTGGACATCCTGGCATGGCTACACCTTC.

CDR3: CASSQDPTGEIVGSYNEQFF. The CDR3 coding sequence is TGCGCCAGCAGCCAAGACCCCACCGGGGAGATTGTTGGCTCCTACAATGAGCAGTTCTTC. The chain combines TRBV4-3 with TRBJ2-1, with D possibly matching TRBD2 (5 bases). CDR1 is LGHNA and CDR2 is YSLEER in the germline V gene. V was trimmed by 0 bases and J by 0 bases, leaving 21 bases between them. This CDR3 comprises 20 residues.

The CDR3 sequence is CASRPGQGTYEQYV. DNA of the CDR3: TGTGCCAGCAGACCGGGACAGGGGACTTACGAGCAGTACGTC. The chain combines TRBV27 with TRBJ2-7; 10 bases are a match to TRBD1. Trimming removed 6 bases from V and 4 bases from J; junction bases left unmatched: 6. Germline CDR1 reads MNHEY; CDR2 reads SMNVEV (reference sequence). This CDR3 is built from 14 residues.

The count of this clone is one. This chain links TRBV27 with TRBJ1-1; 9 bases fit TRBD1. The CDR3 has 15 residues. V lost 7 bases to trimming and J lost 8 bases; unmatched junction nucleotides: 14. Germline V gene data show CDR1 as MNHEY and CDR2 as SMNVEV (reference sequence). The DNA of the CDR3 is TGTGCCAGCACAACCCCCGGGACAGGGTCTACCGAAGCTTTCTTT. The encoded protein is CASTTPGTGSTEAFF.

The genes are TRBV5-4 and TRBJ1-3, with D tentatively TRBD1 (6 bases). Germline CDR1 is SGHNT and CDR2 is YYREEE (reference sequence). The CDR3 spans 15 residues. V was trimmed by 4 bases and J by 2 bases, leaving 13 bases between them. This CDR3 is CASSMDRLAGNTIYF. For the CDR3, the DNA is TGTGCCAGCAGCATGGACAGATTAGCTGGAAACACCATATATTTT.